The 22 T cell receptor beta chains in this list originate from one sample, sequenced in a study of cytomegalovirus exposure and HLA in healthy donors. PCR used 60 Vbeta primers and 13 Jbeta primers. Sequencing was performed with immunoSEQ multiplex PCR; in TCRdb, only in-frame clones are kept and a portion is missing. The sample has over 150,000 clones; roughly 84% are singletons. What was sequenced was PBMCs. These receptors were collected from a boy aged 2-15 years in good health and CMV-seronegative.

The chain combines TRBV4-1 with TRBJ1-1, with TRBD1 identical over 8 bases. The CDR3 has 17 amino acids. The V gene end was trimmed by 1 base and the J gene end by 0 bases; junction bases not matched to a gene: 7. Germline CDR1 reads MGHRA; CDR2 reads YSYEKL. The DNA for the CDR3 is TGCGCCAGCAGCCAAGTAAAGACAGGGGCCATGAACACTGAAGCTTTCTTT. Encoded protein: CASSQVKTGAMNTEAFF.

The rearrangement joins TRBV5-6 to TRBJ1-5, with TRBD1 matching over 10 bases. CDR1 and CDR2 from the germline V gene are SGHDT and YYEEEE. The CDR3 runs 16 residues. V lost 4 bases and J lost 2; bases outside the gene matches: 6. For the CDR3, the DNA is TGTGCCAGCAGCCTAACCGGGACAGGGGGCAATCAGCCCCAGCATTTT. It translates to CASSLTGTGGNQPQHF.

V and J are TRBV5-1 and TRBJ2-7; 7 bases align to TRBD1. Trimming removed 0 bases from V and 4 bases from J; junction bases left unmatched: 7. CDR3 length: 15 residues. Germline CDR1 reads SGHRS; CDR2 reads YFSETQ. The CDR3, as DNA: TGCGCCAGCAGCTTGGTCCCCGGACAGGTTTACGAGCAGTACTTC. Its translation is CASSLVPGQVYEQYF.

The chain links TRBV27 to TRBJ2-7; 8 bases are shared with TRBD2. V lost 0 bases and J lost 5; bases outside the gene matches: 9. In germline, CDR1 is MNHEY, CDR2 SMNVEV (reference sequence). The CDR3 totals 16 residues. The CDR3 bases are TGTGCCAGCAGTTTATCGATCCGCGGGAGGATCGACGAGCAGTACTTC. It encodes CASSLSIRGRIDEQYF.

V is TRBV7-8 and J is TRBJ2-7, with 10 bases identical to TRBD1. The trim removed 5 bases at V and 4 bases at J, leaving 8 bases unmatched. The germline CDR1 and CDR2 sequences are SGHVS and FQNEAQ. This CDR3 comprises 15 residues. CDR3 sequence (DNA): TGTGCCAGCAGCCCGGCGGGACAGGGGCGATACGAGCAGTACTTC. Residues: CASSPAGQGRYEQYF.

The chain is built from TRBV28 and TRBJ2-7; D perhaps matches TRBD2 (6 bases). The V gene's germline CDR1 is MDHEN and CDR2 SYDVKM. Trimming left V 2 bases short and J 4 bases short, with 18 bases between. The CDR3 has 16 amino acids. The CDR3 loop reads CASSLPSGGGRYEQYF. For the CDR3, the DNA is TGTGCCAGCAGTTTACCCTCGGGTGGAGGGCGATACGAGCAGTACTTC.

The CDR3 coding sequence is TGTGCCACCGCGACCTCTCCGAGCGGGACCTACGAGCAGTACTTC. Translating it yields CATATSPSGTYEQYF. The rearrangement links TRBV7-9 to TRBJ2-7; TRBD2 agrees at 7 bases. In germline, CDR1 is SEHNR, CDR2 FQNEAQ (reference sequence). The CDR3 runs to 15 residues. The junction had 14 bases not matched to a gene; V was cut back by 10 bases and J by 2 bases. The whole variable domain, filled in from reference TRBV7-9 and TRBJ2-7, reads DTGVSQNPRHKITKRGQNVTFRCDPISEHNRLYWYRQTLGQGPEFLTYFQNEAQLEKSRLLSDRFSAERPKGSFSTLEIQRTEQGDSAMYLCATATSPSGTYEQYFGPGTRLTVT.

The chain joins TRBV4-1 to TRBJ2-3; 8 positions match TRBD1. Germline CDR1 MGHRA, CDR2 YSYEKL. CDR3 length equals 15 residues. V gave up 4 bases and J gave up 5 bases; unmatched junction bases: 8. In DNA, the CDR3 is TGCGCCAGCAGCCCAATATGGACAGGGTTAGATACGCAGTATTTT. Translating gives CASSPIWTGLDTQYF.

This clone has just a few counts. V usage is TRBV5-1 and J usage is TRBJ2-1, with TRBD2 identical over 11 bases. This CDR3 comprises 17 residues. V shed 4 bases and J 8 bases; nucleotides not matched to a gene: 14. The germline V gene has CDR1 SGHRS and CDR2 YFSETQ. CDR3 in amino acids: CASSRIPGTSGSDEQFF. The CDR3 bases are TGCGCCAGCAGCCGAATCCCCGGGACTAGCGGTAGCGATGAGCAGTTCTTC. The whole variable domain, filled in from reference TRBV5-1 and TRBJ2-1, reads KAGVTQTPRYLIKTRGQQVTLSCSPISGHRSVSWYQQTPGQGLQFLFEYFSETQRNKGNFPGRFSGRQFSNSRSEMNVSTLELGDSALYLCASSRIPGTSGSDEQFFGPGTRLTVL.

Details on this clone: A read error may account for a junction end that differs from germline. The J gene is TRBJ2-1, the V gene TRBV5-1; 13 bases agree with TRBD2. This CDR3 contains 17 residues. Germline CDR1 and CDR2: SGHRS and YFSETQ. CDR3 DNA: TGCGCCAGCAGCTTGGGGACTAGCGGGAGCTCCTACAATGGGCAGTTCTTC. It is translated as CASSLGTSGSSYNGQFF.

The chain joins TRBV29-1 to TRBJ1-2, with a tentative D call TRBD1 (6 bases). There are 12 residues in the CDR3. V was clipped by 5 bases and J by 7 bases, with 14 bases between them. The germline V gene encodes CDR1 SQVTM and CDR2 ANQGSEA. The CDR3 nucleotides are TGCAGCGTTTCCGGGCCCAGGGGTGGCTACACCTTC. Translated, it gives CSVSGPRGGYTF.

This clone was counted a few times. The rearrangement links TRBV2 to TRBJ2-5; 8 positions match TRBD1. Germline CDR1 and CDR2: SNHLY and FYNNEI. This CDR3 region has 14 residues. V lost 5 bases and J lost 1; bases outside the gene matches: 3. CDR3 sequence: CASSQDRGQETQYF. CDR3 bases: TGTGCCAGCAGTCAAGACAGGGGCCAAGAGACCCAGTACTTC.

The chain is built from TRBV5-1 and TRBJ2-7; tentative D call: TRBD1 (5 bases). This CDR3 has 13 amino acids. In germline, CDR1 is SGHRS, CDR2 YFSETQ. V was trimmed by 0 bases and J by 6 bases, leaving 10 bases between them. Written as DNA, the CDR3 is TGCGCCAGCAGCTTGGGACAAAGGGGCGAGCAGTACTTC. Its translation is CASSLGQRGEQYF.

CDR3 bases: TGTGCCAGCAGTGAGGTCGGAGGAGACTACGAGCAGTACTTC. It translates to CASSEVGGDYEQYF. The chain recombines TRBV6-1 with TRBJ2-7; tentatively, D is TRBD2 (5 bases). CDR1 is MNHNS, CDR2 SASEGT, per germline. V lost 3 bases and J 3 bases, leaving 12 bases between the germline ends. This CDR3 contains 14 residues.

The chain joins TRBV29-1 to TRBJ2-3; no firm D call. Germline loops: CDR1 SQVTM, CDR2 ANQGSEA. The CDR3 spans 14 residues. V lost 7 bases to trimming and J lost 4 bases, with 18 bases between them. The CDR3 DNA follows: TGCAGCGGATACGTCCCACTCATCTCAGATACGCAGTATTTT. Translated: CSGYVPLISDTQYF.

The DNA of the CDR3 is TGTGCCAGTAGTGTACAGGGGTCCTTGAATGAGCAGTTCTTC. Translating it yields CASSVQGSLNEQFF. The J gene is TRBJ2-1, the V gene TRBV19; 7 bases fit TRBD1. Germline CDR1 is LNHDA and CDR2 is SQIVND (reference sequence). V gave up 5 bases and J gave up 7 bases; unmatched junction bases: 8. The CDR3 sequence is 14 residues long. Together with reference TRBV19 and TRBJ2-1, the CDR3 gives the full variable domain: DGGITQSPKYLFRKEGQNVTLSCEQNLNHDAMYWYRQDPGQGLRLIYYSQIVNDFQKGDIAEGYSVSREKKESFPLTVTSAQKNPTAFYLCASSVQGSLNEQFFGPGTRLTVL.

The rearrangement uses TRBV7-8 and TRBJ2-7; weak D call: TRBD1 (6 bases). CDR1 and CDR2 (germline): SGHVS, FQNEAQ. V lost 2 bases and J lost 5, with 13 bases in between. The CDR3 sequence is 14 residues long. CDR3 in DNA: TGTGCCAGCAGCTTAACAGGGTTTATGAACGAGCAGTACTTC. Translating gives CASSLTGFMNEQYF.

The V call is TRBV4-1, the J call TRBJ2-7; D is possibly TRBD1 (5 bases). Trimming pared 1 base from V and 0 bases from J, leaving 13 bases between. CDR3 length: 16 residues. The germline V gene encodes CDR1 MGHRA and CDR2 YSYEKL. CDR3 sequence reads: CASSQGAGRSSYEQYF. In nucleotides, the CDR3 is TGCGCCAGCAGCCAAGGGGCAGGGCGAAGCTCCTACGAGCAGTACTTC.

The chain has TRBV27 and TRBJ1-1; 9 bases are shared with TRBD1. V shed 3 bases, J shed 5 bases, and the junction held 7 bases outside the gene matches. This CDR3 has 15 amino acids. Germline assignment: CDR1 MNHEY and CDR2 SMNVEV (reference sequence). Here the CDR3 reads CASSLRTGVRTEAFF. The DNA of the CDR3 is TGTGCCAGCAGTTTGAGGACAGGGGTGAGGACTGAAGCTTTCTTT.

The V gene is TRBV5-4, the J gene TRBJ2-2, with no clear D. Trimming left V 4 bases short and J 1 base short, with 14 bases between. This CDR3 spans 16 amino acids. Germline loops: CDR1 SGHNT, CDR2 YYREEE (reference sequence). CDR3 bases: TGTGCCAGCAGCACGCAGGCCGGCCAGAACACCGGGGAGCTGTTTTTT. Translating it yields CASSTQAGQNTGELFF.

The rearrangement joins TRBV29-1 to TRBJ2-7; 10 bases map to TRBD1. Trimming at V came to 6 bases and at J to 2 bases, leaving 7 bases not matched to a gene. CDR1 is SQVTM, CDR2 ANQGSEA, per germline. The CDR3 sequence is 14 residues long. In DNA form, the CDR3 reads TGCAGCGTATATGGGGACAGGGGAACCTACGAGCAGTACTTC. Protein: CSVYGDRGTYEQYF.

This clone was counted between two and nine times. The chain carries TRBV2 and TRBJ2-1; 13 positions match TRBD2. This CDR3 comprises 14 residues. Germline V gene sequence: CDR1 SNHLY, CDR2 FYNNEI. This CDR3 reads CATRGTSGTYEQFF. The CDR3 DNA is TGTGCAACCAGGGGGACTAGCGGGACTTATGAGCAGTTCTTC.